The 9 T cell receptor beta chains presented below share a single source sample, sequenced in a study of OX40 agonist ivuxolimab in advanced cancers. Library method: the immunoSEQ multiplex PCR assay. Sourced from immuneACCESS, this table was stored by TCRdb with only in-frame sequences that have V and J called. A share of the clones is absent; for the studies checked, an unresolved V gene accounts for under half, and the remainder has no known explanation. The sample table shows some 77,000 clones, and 70% to 90% are seen once. The top ten clonotypes cover roughly 5.5% of the sample. The starting material was CD4+ or CD8+ T cells sorted from blood, obtained in a trial of the OX40 agonist ivuxolimab. All receptors come from an adult with an advanced solid tumor such as melanoma, head and neck, liver or kidney cancer.

The gene calls are TRBV7-2 and TRBJ2-7; 10 bases fit TRBD1. Germline assignment: CDR1 SGHTA and CDR2 FQGNSA. The V and J ends lost 4 bases and 2 bases, in that order; junction bases with no gene match: 8. This CDR3 has 16 residues. Here the CDR3 reads CASSSWGTGVPYEQYF. The CDR3 bases are TGTGCCAGCAGCTCCTGGGGGACAGGGGTCCCCTACGAGCAGTACTTC. The entire variable domain, with the rest obtained from reference TRBV7-2 and TRBJ2-7, is as follows: GAGVSQSPSNKVTEKGKDVELRCDPISGHTALYWYRQSLGQGLEFLIYFQGNSAPDKSGLPSDRFSAERTGGSVSTLTIQRTQQEDSAVYLCASSSWGTGVPYEQYFGPGTRLTVT.

The chain employs TRBV4-2 and TRBJ1-5, with a tentative D call TRBD1 (5 bases). The CDR3 runs to 15 residues. Trimming pared 6 bases from V and 3 bases from J, leaving 15 bases between. Germline CDR1 and CDR2: LGHNA and YNFKEQ. In DNA form, the CDR3 reads TGTGCCAGCAGTTCCTCGGGACGGGTCAATCAGCCCCAGCATTTT. This codes for CASSSSGRVNQPQHF.

This chain links TRBV7-2 with TRBJ2-3; D is ambiguous. Trimming removed 7 bases from V and 1 base from J, with 12 bases in between. Per the germline V gene, CDR1 is SGHTA and CDR2 is FQGNSA. The CDR3 is 14 residues long. CDR3 in amino acids: CASTPRLGTDTQYF. CDR3 bases: TGTGCCAGCACCCCCAGGCTGGGCACAGATACGCAGTATTTT.

The V and J genes are TRBV16 and TRBJ1-5, with 9 bases identical to TRBD1. The V gene's germline CDR1 is KGHSY and CDR2 FQNENV. This CDR3 has 15 amino acids. V shed 0 bases, J shed 6 bases, and the junction held 3 bases outside the gene matches. CDR3 coding DNA: TGTGCCAGCAGCCAATCAGGACAGGGGAGTCAGCCCCAGCATTTT. It encodes CASSQSGQGSQPQHF.

The V gene is TRBV9, the J gene TRBJ2-3, with D hard to call. The CDR3 sequence is 14 residues long. The V gene's germline CDR1 is SGDLS and CDR2 YYNGEE. Trimming left V 0 bases short and J 2 bases short, with 7 bases between. Here the CDR3 reads CASSVAGSTDTQYF. CDR3 nucleotide sequence: TGTGCCAGCAGCGTAGCCGGTTCCACAGATACGCAGTATTTT.

The genes are TRBV7-2 and TRBJ1-2; TRBD1 agrees at 9 bases. The CDR3 length is 15 residues. Germline values: CDR1 SGHTA, CDR2 FQGNSA. Trimming at V came to 4 bases and at J to 8 bases, leaving 11 bases not matched to a gene. Here the CDR3 DNA reads TGTGCCAGCAGCTCCGCGCCCGGGACAGGGAACGGCTACACCTTC. Translation gives CASSSAPGTGNGYTF.

The DNA for the CDR3 is TGTGCCAGCAGCTGGGGGGCCCCCCAAGAGACCCAGTACTTC. Translating gives CASSWGAPQETQYF. The gene calls are TRBV6-5 and TRBJ2-5; the D call may be TRBD1 or TRBD2 (6 bases each). V dropped 6 bases and J dropped 1 base, with 12 bases sitting between them. This CDR3 is built from 14 residues. Germline V gives CDR1 MNHEY, CDR2 SVGAGI.

The rearrangement uses TRBV27 and TRBJ2-3, with D possibly TRBD2 on 6 matching bases. Between the trimmed V and J ends, which lost 7 bases and 2 bases, there was a span of 13 bases. Germline CDR1 is MNHEY and CDR2 is SMNVEV (reference sequence). The CDR3 is 14 residues long. The CDR3 nucleotides read TGTGCCAGCAAGAGAACTAGCCCCACAGATACGCAGTATTTT. As protein: CASKRTSPTDTQYF.

The chain carries TRBV7-2 and TRBJ1-2; D not certain. This CDR3 contains 12 residues. V was cut by 1 base and J by 2 bases, with 2 bases left in between. The V gene's germline CDR1 is SGHTA and CDR2 FQGNSA. CDR3 protein: CASSLDNYGYTF. For the CDR3, the DNA is TGTGCCAGCAGCTTAGACAACTATGGCTACACCTTC.